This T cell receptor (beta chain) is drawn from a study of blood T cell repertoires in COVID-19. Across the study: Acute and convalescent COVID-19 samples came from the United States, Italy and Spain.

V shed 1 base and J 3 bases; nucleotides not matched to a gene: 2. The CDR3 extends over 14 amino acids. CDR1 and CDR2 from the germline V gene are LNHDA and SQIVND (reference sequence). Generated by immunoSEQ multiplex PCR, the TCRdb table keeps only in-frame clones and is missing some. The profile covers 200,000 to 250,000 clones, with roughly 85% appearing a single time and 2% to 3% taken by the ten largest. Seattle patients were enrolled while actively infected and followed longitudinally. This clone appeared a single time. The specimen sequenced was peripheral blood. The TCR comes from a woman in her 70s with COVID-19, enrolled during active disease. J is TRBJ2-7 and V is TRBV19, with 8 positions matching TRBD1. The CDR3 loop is CASSIAGGLYEQYF. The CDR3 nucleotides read TGTGCCAGTAGTATAGCAGGGGGCCTCTACGAGCAGTACTTC.